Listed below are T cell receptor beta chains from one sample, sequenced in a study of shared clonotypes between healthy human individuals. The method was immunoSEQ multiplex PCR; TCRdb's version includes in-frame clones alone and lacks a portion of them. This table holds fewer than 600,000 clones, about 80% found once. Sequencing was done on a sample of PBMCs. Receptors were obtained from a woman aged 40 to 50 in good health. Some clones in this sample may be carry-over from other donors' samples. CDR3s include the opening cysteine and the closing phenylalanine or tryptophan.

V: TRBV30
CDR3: CAWSEYSNQPQHF

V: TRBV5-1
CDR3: CASSRTGPVNTEAFF

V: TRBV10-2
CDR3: CASRDRGTMNTKAFF

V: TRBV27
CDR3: CASSPRTAGGDTEAFF

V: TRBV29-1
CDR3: CSVAPGQSYEQYF

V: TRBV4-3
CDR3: CASSQDTGRNIQYF

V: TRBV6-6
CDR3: CASSSYGTSGYNEQFF

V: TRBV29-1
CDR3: CSVGPLGRGNTEAFF

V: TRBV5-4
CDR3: CASTTGPLYGYTF

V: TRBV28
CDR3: CASSEWLGAIGETQYF

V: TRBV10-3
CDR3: CATGTVNMNTEAFF

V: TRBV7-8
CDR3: CASSLASGFSGNTIYF

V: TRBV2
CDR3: CASSLSGVEDTQYF

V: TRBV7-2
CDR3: CASSLLPGPNYEQYF

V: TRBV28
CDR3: CASSLSGRVTYF

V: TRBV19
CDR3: CASSIARQGISEQYF

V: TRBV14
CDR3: CASSQDRTGWETEAFF

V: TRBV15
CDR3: CATSRVSGLNQPQHF

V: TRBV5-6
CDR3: CASSHSGDEKLFF

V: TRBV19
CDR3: CASSPRGWREVLWGHNEQFF

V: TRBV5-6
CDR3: CASSSLLAGDTQYF

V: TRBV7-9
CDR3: CASGEWNTEAFF

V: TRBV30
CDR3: CAAGLAGGSDTQYF

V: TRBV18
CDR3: CASSPRTGKNIQYF

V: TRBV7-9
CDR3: CASSPTGEAYEQYF

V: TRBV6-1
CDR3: CASRGGLATDTQYF

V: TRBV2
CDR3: CASRDGLAGANEQFF

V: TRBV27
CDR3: CASSLVGAETQYF

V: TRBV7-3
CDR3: CASSVLPGTPMHEQYF

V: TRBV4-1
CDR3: CASSQEGGADQPQHF

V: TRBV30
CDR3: CAWTKGGATEAFF

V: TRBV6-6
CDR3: CASSVQQRRQETQYF